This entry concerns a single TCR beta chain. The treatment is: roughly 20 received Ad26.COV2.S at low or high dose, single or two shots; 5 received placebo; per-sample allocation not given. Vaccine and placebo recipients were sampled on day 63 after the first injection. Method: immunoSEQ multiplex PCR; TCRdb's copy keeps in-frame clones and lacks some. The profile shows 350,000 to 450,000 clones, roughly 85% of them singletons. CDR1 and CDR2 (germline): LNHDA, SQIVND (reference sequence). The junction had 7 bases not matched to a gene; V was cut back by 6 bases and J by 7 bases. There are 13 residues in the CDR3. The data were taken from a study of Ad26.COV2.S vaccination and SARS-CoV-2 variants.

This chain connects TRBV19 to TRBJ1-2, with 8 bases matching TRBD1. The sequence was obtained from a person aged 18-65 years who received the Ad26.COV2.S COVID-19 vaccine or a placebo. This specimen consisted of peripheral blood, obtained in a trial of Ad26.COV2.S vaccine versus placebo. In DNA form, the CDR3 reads TGTGCCAGTAGGGGAAGACAGGGGCCTGGCTACACCTTC. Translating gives CASRGRQGPGYTF.